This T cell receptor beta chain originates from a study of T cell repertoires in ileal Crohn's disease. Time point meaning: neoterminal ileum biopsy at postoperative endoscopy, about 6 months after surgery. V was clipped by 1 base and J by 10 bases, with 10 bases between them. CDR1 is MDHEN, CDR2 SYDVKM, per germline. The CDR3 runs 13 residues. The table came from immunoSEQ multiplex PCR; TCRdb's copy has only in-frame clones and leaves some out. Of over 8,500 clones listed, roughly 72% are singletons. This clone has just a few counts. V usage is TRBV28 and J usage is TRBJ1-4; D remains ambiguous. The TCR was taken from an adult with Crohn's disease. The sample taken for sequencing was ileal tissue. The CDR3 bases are TGTGCCAGCAGTTTATACCGGGTGGGAAAACTGTTTTTT. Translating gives CASSLYRVGKLFF.